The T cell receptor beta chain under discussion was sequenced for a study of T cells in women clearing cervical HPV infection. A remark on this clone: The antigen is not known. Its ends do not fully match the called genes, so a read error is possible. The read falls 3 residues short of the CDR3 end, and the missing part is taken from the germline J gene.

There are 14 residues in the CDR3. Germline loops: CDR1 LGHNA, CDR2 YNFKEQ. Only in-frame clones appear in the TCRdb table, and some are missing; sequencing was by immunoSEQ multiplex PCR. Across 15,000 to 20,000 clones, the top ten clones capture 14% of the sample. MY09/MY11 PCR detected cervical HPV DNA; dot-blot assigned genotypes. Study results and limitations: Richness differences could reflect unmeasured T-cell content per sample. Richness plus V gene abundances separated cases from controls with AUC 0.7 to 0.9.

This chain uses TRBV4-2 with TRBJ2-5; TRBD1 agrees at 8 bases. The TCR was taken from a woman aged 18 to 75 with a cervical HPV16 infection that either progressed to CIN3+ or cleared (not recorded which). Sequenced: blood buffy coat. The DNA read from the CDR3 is TGCGCCAGCAGCCCGCAGGGGGCAGGGGAGACC. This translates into CASSPQGAGET. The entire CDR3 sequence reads CASSPQGAGETQYF.